The clone carrying this T cell receptor beta chain showed up just once. Trimming took off 0 bases at V and 0 bases at J, with 12 bases between the two ends. The CDR3 runs to 17 residues. The V gene's germline CDR1 is MGHRA and CDR2 YSYEKL. In the original processing: It was from reference gene primer amplification that nucleated cell counts were estimated. The method was immunoSEQ multiplex PCR; TCRdb's version includes in-frame clones alone and lacks a portion of them. The V and J calls and the clone size are those of that table, but D and trimming were determined from the DNA. There are some 48,000 clones in the sample; about 86% occur only once, and around 4.9% lies in the top ten. This sample was included in a study of blood T cell repertoires in COVID-19.

The V and J genes are TRBV4-1 and TRBJ2-4, with D uncertain. The specimen was peripheral blood. This clonotype originated in a human donor in a cohort sampled during active COVID-19. The CDR3 nucleotides are TGCGCCAGCAGCCAAGATCTATTGACTGTAGCCAAAAACATTCAGTACTTC. It encodes CASSQDLLTVAKNIQYF.